This TCR beta chain appears in the sequencing data of a study of graft-versus-host responses after intestinal transplantation. Germline V lookup: CDR1 SGHRS, CDR2 YFSETQ. The CDR3 sequence is 14 residues long. Trimming cost V 4 bases and J 7 bases; bases outside gene matches: 6. Comments on this clone: Its antigen is undetermined.

Assay used: immunoSEQ multiplex PCR; TCRdb lists only in-frame clones, some missing. The repertoire has about 93,000 clones, roughly four fifths of them found once; the top ten carry 0.75% to 0.85%. The receptor was isolated from a human donor who received an intestinal transplant. V and J are TRBV5-1 and TRBJ2-2; 8 bases match TRBD1. The specimen was unstimulated CD4+ T cells sorted from spleen or lymph node cells, collected before intestinal transplant. Here the CDR3 reads CASSVTGDDGELFF. The DNA of the CDR3 is TGCGCCAGCAGCGTGACAGGGGATGACGGGGAGCTGTTTTTT.